These 32 T cell receptor beta chains originate from one sample sequenced in a study of OX40 agonist ivuxolimab in advanced cancers. The protocol was immunoSEQ multiplex PCR, while the TCRdb copy is restricted to in-frame clones and leaves out a portion. The data hold approximately 6,300 clones, with 81% observed a single time. The starting material was CD4+ or CD8+ T cells sorted from blood, obtained in a trial of the OX40 agonist ivuxolimab. Receptors were obtained from an adult with an advanced solid tumor such as melanoma, head and neck, liver or kidney cancer.

The chain uses TRBV30 and TRBJ1-1; D remains unclear. This CDR3 is built from 12 residues. The V end was cut by 1 base, the J end by 0 bases, with 3 bases between. CDR1 is GTSNPN, CDR2 SVGIG, per germline (reference sequence). CDR3 coding DNA: TGTGCCTGGAGTGGGGTGAACACTGAAGCTTTCTTT. This encodes CAWSGVNTEAFF.

This clone has just a few counts. This chain connects TRBV30 to TRBJ1-1, with no clear D. The CDR3 totals 11 residues. Germline-derived CDR1 and CDR2 are GTSNPN and SVGIG (reference sequence). V was shortened by 2 bases and J by 7 bases, with 8 bases between the two germline ends. In DNA, the CDR3 is TGTGCCTGGAGTCCAAACCTTGAAGCTTTCTTT. This sequence encodes CAWSPNLEAFF.

The chain combines TRBV28 with TRBJ1-3; perhaps TRBD1 as D (5 bases). Germline V CDR1 and CDR2: MDHEN, SYDVKM. The V and J ends lost 6 bases and 0 bases respectively, with 12 bases between them. The CDR3 runs to 15 residues. This CDR3 is CASSLRGSSGNTIYF. The CDR3 DNA follows: TGTGCCAGCAGCCTGAGGGGTAGCTCTGGAAACACCATATATTTT.

The genes are TRBV14 and TRBJ2-7; TRBD1 is a possible D gene (6 bases). The germline CDR1 and CDR2 sequences are SGHDN and FVKESK. The CDR3 is 14 amino acids. Trimming took 1 base from V and 0 from J, leaving 7 bases between them. The DNA of the CDR3 is TGTGCCAGCAGCCAAGTGGACAGCTCCTACGAGCAGTACTTC. As protein: CASSQVDSSYEQYF. Filled out from reference TRBV14 and TRBJ2-7, the complete variable domain reads EAGVTQFPSHSVIEKGQTVTLRCDPISGHDNLYWYRRVMGKEIKFLLHFVKESKQDESGMPNNRFLAERTGGTYSTLKVQPAELEDSGVYFCASSQVDSSYEQYFGPGTRLTVT.

V is TRBV27 and J is TRBJ1-2, with a possible D match to TRBD1 (5 bases). The length of the CDR3 is 15 residues. Trimming stripped 6 bases from V and 4 bases from J, with 18 bases between. The germline V gene has CDR1 MNHEY and CDR2 SMNVEV (reference sequence). This CDR3 is CASSRDVGGPYGYTF. DNA for the CDR3: TGTGCCAGCAGCCGGGACGTGGGGGGTCCCTATGGCTACACCTTC.

The genes are TRBV19 and TRBJ2-5; tentatively, D is TRBD2 (6 bases). Germline values: CDR1 LNHDA, CDR2 SQIVND (reference sequence). CDR3 length: 16 residues. Trimming pared 1 base from V and 5 bases from J, leaving 17 bases between. The CDR3 DNA follows: TGTGCCAGTAGTATAGGGGGACTCCGTCATCGGGAGACCCAGTACTTC. Protein product: CASSIGGLRHRETQYF.

The rearrangement links TRBV29-1 to TRBJ1-2; D is ambiguous. Trimming removed 1 base from V and 0 bases from J, with 6 bases in between. The CDR3 sequence is 13 residues long. CDR1 SQVTM and CDR2 ANQGSEA come from the germline V gene. The CDR3 coding sequence is TGCAGCGTTGAAGTCGGAGCTAACTATGGCTACACCTTC. Protein sequence: CSVEVGANYGYTF.

This rearrangement joins TRBV21-1 to TRBJ2-5; the D call TRBD1 from the table was never checked on the DNA. TRBV21-1 is a pseudogene locus. CDR3 length: 14 amino acids. CDR3 protein: CASSKAQGAETQYF. Written as DNA, the CDR3 is TGTGCCAGCAGCAAAGCGCAGGGGGCAGAGACCCAGTACTTC.

The chain couples TRBV7-9 to TRBJ2-3; D is ambiguous. Germline V CDR1 and CDR2: SEHNR, FQNEAQ (reference sequence). V lost 3 bases and J 0 bases, leaving 10 bases between the germline ends. This CDR3 comprises 15 residues. CDR3 loop: CASSFPSVSTDTQYF. CDR3 nucleotides: TGTGCCAGCAGCTTCCCGAGCGTGAGCACAGATACGCAGTATTTT.

The gene calls are TRBV7-9 and TRBJ2-7; D not certain. The CDR3 is 14 amino acids. Between the trimmed V and J ends, which lost 2 bases and 5 bases, there was a span of 13 bases. Germline-derived CDR1 and CDR2 are SEHNR and FQNEAQ (reference sequence). The DNA for the CDR3 is TGTGCCAGCAGCTTATTCCAAGGTCTACACGAGCAGTACTTC. Its translation: CASSLFQGLHEQYF. The entire variable domain, with the rest obtained from reference TRBV7-9 and TRBJ2-7, is as follows: DTGVSQNPRHKITKRGQNVTFRCDPISEHNRLYWYRQTLGQGPEFLTYFQNEAQLEKSRLLSDRFSAERPKGSFSTLEIQRTEQGDSAMYLCASSLFQGLHEQYFGPGTRLTVT.

The chain carries TRBV28 and TRBJ2-1; 9 nucleotides line up with TRBD1. V gave up 10 bases and J gave up 8 bases; unmatched junction bases: 18. Per germline, CDR1 MDHEN and CDR2 SYDVKM. CDR3 length equals 16 residues. CDR3 residues: CATLGTGPNLGDEQFF. In nucleotides, the CDR3 is TGTGCCACCCTTGGGACAGGGCCGAACTTAGGGGATGAGCAGTTCTTC.

The rearrangement uses TRBV11-3 and TRBJ2-5, with 7 bases aligning to TRBD1. V shed 2 bases, J shed 3 bases, and the junction held 3 bases outside the gene matches. The germline gives CDR1 SGHNT, CDR2 YENEEA. The CDR3 is made up of 14 amino acids. The CDR3 DNA follows: TGTGCCAGCAGCTTATCCGGGACAGAAGAGACCCAGTACTTC. Protein product: CASSLSGTEETQYF.

The chain joins TRBV6-4 to TRBJ2-2, with 8 bases identical to TRBD2. The V segment lost 7 bases and the J segment 1 base; nucleotides outside the gene matches: 2. CDR1 MRHNA and CDR2 SNTAGT come from the germline V gene. This CDR3 region has 14 residues. CDR3 amino acids: CASKTSENTGELFF. In DNA, the CDR3 is TGTGCCAGCAAGACTAGCGAGAACACCGGGGAGCTGTTTTTT.

The rearrangement links TRBV29-1 to TRBJ2-2; TRBD1 aligns across 7 bases. From germline, CDR1 is SQVTM and CDR2 ANQGSEA. CDR3 length: 17 residues. J gave up 2 bases and V 4 bases, and 13 bases lay outside the gene matches. CDR3 coding DNA: TGCAGCGTTGGGGGCGCTCCACAGGGGAAAAACACCGGGGAGCTGTTTTTT. It codes for CSVGGAPQGKNTGELFF.

CDR3 sequence reads: CASSYHSQGEQYF. The DNA of the CDR3 is TGTGCCAGCAGTTACCACTCGCAAGGCGAGCAGTACTTC. The gene calls are TRBV6-6 and TRBJ2-7; D not resolved. CDR1 and CDR2 from the germline V gene are MNHNY and SVGAGI (reference sequence). The V and J ends lost 2 bases and 6 bases respectively, with 11 bases between them. CDR3 length equals 13 residues.

This chain links TRBV7-3 with TRBJ2-1; a weak D match, TRBD2 (6 bases). The CDR3 contains 16 residues. Germline-derived CDR1 and CDR2 are SGHTA and FQGTGA. With 5 bases removed from V and 5 bases from J, the gap between germline ends came to 19 bases. CDR3 in amino acids: CASSDYALAPNNEQFF. The CDR3 region has the DNA TGTGCCAGCAGCGATTATGCCCTAGCGCCTAACAATGAGCAGTTCTTC. Complete variable domain (other parts from reference TRBV7-3 and TRBJ2-1): GAGVSQTPSNKVTEKGKYVELRCDPISGHTALYWYRQSLGQGPEFLIYFQGTGAADDSGLPNDRFFAVRPEGSVSTLKIQRTERGDSAVYLCASSDYALAPNNEQFFGPGTRLTVL.

This chain joins TRBV25-1 and TRBJ2-3; 11 nucleotides line up with TRBD1. Trimming took 3 bases from V and 9 from J; bases not matched to a gene: 14. Per the germline V gene, CDR1 is MGHDK and CDR2 is SYGVNS. The CDR3 length is 17 residues. CDR3 region: CASSEDGQGAADGTQYF. CDR3 bases: TGTGCCAGCAGTGAGGATGGACAGGGGGCGGCCGATGGGACGCAGTATTTT.

The CDR3 reads CASSGGVDGYTF. Written as DNA, the CDR3 is TGTGCCAGCAGTGGAGGGGTAGATGGCTACACCTTC. The rearrangement joins TRBV2 to TRBJ1-2; TRBD1 is a possible D gene (5 bases). This CDR3 has 12 residues. Trimming shortened V by 4 bases and J by 6 bases, and 9 bases separated the two germline ends. Germline V lookup: CDR1 SNHLY, CDR2 FYNNEI.

This clone came up a few times. The gene calls are TRBV30 and TRBJ1-1; D unclear. This CDR3 has 13 residues. Trimming took 5 bases from V and 0 from J, leaving 10 bases between them. Germline V gene lookup returns CDR1 GTSNPN and CDR2 SVGIG (reference sequence). The DNA for the CDR3 is TGTGCCTGGGGTTGGGGTATGAACACTGAAGCTTTCTTT. Amino acids: CAWGWGMNTEAFF. Drawing the rest from reference TRBV30 and TRBJ1-1, the complete variable domain is SQTIHQWPATLVQPVGSPLSLECTVEGTSNPNLYWYRQAAGRGLQLLFYSVGIGQISSEVPQNLSASRPQDRQFILSSKKLLLSDSGFYLCAWGWGMNTEAFFGQGTRLTVV.

The chain joins TRBV9 to TRBJ2-1, with D hard to call. V was trimmed by 0 bases and J by 0 bases, leaving 7 bases between them. There are 15 residues in the CDR3. CDR1 is SGDLS and CDR2 is YYNGEE in the germline V gene. The CDR3 nucleotides read TGTGCCAGCAGCGTAGAGGTTAGCTCCTACAATGAGCAGTTCTTC. Protein: CASSVEVSSYNEQFF.

This clone was picked up a small number of times. The chain employs TRBV9 and TRBJ2-2; possible D gene TRBD1, 5 bases. From germline, CDR1 is SGDLS and CDR2 YYNGEE. The CDR3 loop spans 16 amino acids. V was pared by 3 bases and J by 6 bases, with 18 bases between. In DNA, the CDR3 is TGTGCCAGCAGCGCGTCATACAGGACCCTGGCCGGGGAGCTGTTTTTT. Its protein product is CASSASYRTLAGELFF.

This chain links TRBV5-1 with TRBJ2-7; D is undetermined. Germline loops: CDR1 SGHRS, CDR2 YFSETQ. V was trimmed by 1 base and J by 6 bases, leaving 11 bases between them. The CDR3 length is 13 residues. This CDR3 is CASSLYVTSEQYF. The CDR3 DNA sequence: TGCGCCAGCAGCTTGTACGTAACAAGCGAGCAGTACTTC.

The V call is TRBV5-5, the J call TRBJ1-5; TRBD1 agrees at 10 bases. With V trimmed by 4 bases and J by 6 bases, 10 bases remained unmatched. Germline V CDR1 and CDR2: SGHKS, YYEKEE (reference sequence). The CDR3 covers 16 residues. DNA of the CDR3: TGTGCCAGCAGCCTTACCGGGACAGGGGTGTTTCAGCCCCAGCATTTT. Protein: CASSLTGTGVFQPQHF.

This chain uses TRBV7-3 with TRBJ2-2; TRBD1 matches 10 bases. The CDR3 has 16 amino acids. V was pared by 6 bases and J by 4 bases, with 8 bases of the junction left unmatched. Germline CDR1 SGHTA, CDR2 FQGTGA. The CDR3 is CASSFSGQGITGELFF. CDR3 in DNA: TGTGCCAGCAGTTTCTCGGGACAGGGGATCACCGGGGAGCTGTTTTTT.

This chain uses TRBV27 with TRBJ2-2; D not certain. Germline CDR1 is MNHEY and CDR2 is SMNVEV (reference sequence). The CDR3 has 12 amino acids. Trimming shortened V by 6 bases and J by 7 bases, and 9 bases separated the two germline ends. The chain's CDR3 is CASSRPNGELFF. The CDR3 nucleotides are TGTGCCAGCAGCCGTCCCAACGGGGAGCTGTTTTTT.

The chain has TRBV6-6 and TRBJ2-1, with 10 bases that match TRBD2. Germline loops: CDR1 MNHNY, CDR2 SVGAGI (reference sequence). The CDR3 has 16 residues. Trimming cost V 0 bases and J 4 bases; bases outside gene matches: 3. CDR3 residues: CASSYSVAGGYNEQFF. CDR3 coding DNA: TGTGCCAGCAGTTACTCTGTAGCGGGGGGATACAATGAGCAGTTCTTC.

This chain links TRBV10-1 with TRBJ2-7; the D gene is possibly TRBD2 (6 bases). The CDR3 sequence is 12 residues long. Trimming left V 9 bases short and J 0 bases short, with 9 bases between. Germline V gene data show CDR1 as WNHNN and CDR2 as SYGVQD (reference sequence). CDR3: CASSDYSYEQYF. CDR3 nucleotide sequence: TGCGCCAGTTCGGACTACTCCTACGAGCAGTACTTC.

This clone is large in the sample. The rearrangement links TRBV7-8 to TRBJ2-7, with 11 bases that match TRBD1. There are 16 residues in the CDR3. The ends lost 1 base at V and 5 bases at J; junction bases unmatched: 7. Germline V gives CDR1 SGHVS, CDR2 FQNEAQ. The CDR3 DNA is TGTGCCAGCAGCTTAGGGACAGGGGGCCATGTTGACGAGCAGTACTTC. This codes for CASSLGTGGHVDEQYF.

In this sample, this clone turned up once. V usage is TRBV5-5 and J usage is TRBJ2-6; TRBD2 is a possible D gene (6 bases). CDR1 is SGHKS, CDR2 YYEKEE, per germline (reference sequence). The CDR3 runs 17 residues. V lost 1 base, J lost 0 bases, and 11 bases lay in between. In DNA form, the CDR3 reads TGTGCCAGCAGCTTGCGGGACTTAAGCTCTGGGGCCAACGTCCTGACTTTC. Residues: CASSLRDLSSGANVLTF.

The chain recombines TRBV27 with TRBJ2-5, with TRBD1 matching over 7 bases. The germline CDR1 and CDR2 sequences are MNHEY and SMNVEV (reference sequence). Losses at the gene ends were 7 bases for V and 4 bases for J; bases not matched to a gene: 12. The CDR3 runs 15 residues. The CDR3 nucleotides are TGTGCCAGCAATCCCGGGACAGTTCTGGGAGAGACCCAGTACTTC. Translation gives CASNPGTVLGETQYF.

This clone was observed a single time. The rearrangement links TRBV7-6 to TRBJ1-1, with D perhaps TRBD1 (6 bases). Germline V lookup: CDR1 SGHVS, CDR2 FNYEAQ. Deletions cut 4 bases from V and 5 bases from J, with 11 bases between. This CDR3 is 13 amino acids long. The DNA of the CDR3 is TGTGCCAGCAGCTCCACGCAGGGGACTGAAGCTTTCTTT. Its protein product is CASSSTQGTEAFF. Full variable domain (remainder filled in from reference TRBV7-6 and TRBJ1-1): GAGVSQSPRYKVTKRGQDVALRCDPISGHVSLYWYRQALGQGPEFLTYFNYEAQQDKSGLPNDRFSAERPEGSISTLTIQRTEQRDSAMYRCASSSTQGTEAFFGQGTRLTVV.

V is TRBV9 and J is TRBJ2-5, with 8 bases matching TRBD1. The germline V gene encodes CDR1 SGDLS and CDR2 YYNGEE. This CDR3 comprises 15 residues. Trimming removed 0 bases from V and 5 bases from J; junction bases left unmatched: 6. CDR3 amino acids: CASSVGTGGSETQYF. The CDR3 region has the DNA TGTGCCAGCAGCGTAGGAACAGGGGGATCTGAGACCCAGTACTTC. Complete variable domain (other parts from reference TRBV9 and TRBJ2-5): DSGVTQTPKHLITATGQRVTLRCSPRSGDLSVYWYQQSLDQGLQFLIQYYNGEERAKGNILERFSAQQFPDLHSELNLSSLELGDSALYFCASSVGTGGSETQYFGPGTRLLVL.